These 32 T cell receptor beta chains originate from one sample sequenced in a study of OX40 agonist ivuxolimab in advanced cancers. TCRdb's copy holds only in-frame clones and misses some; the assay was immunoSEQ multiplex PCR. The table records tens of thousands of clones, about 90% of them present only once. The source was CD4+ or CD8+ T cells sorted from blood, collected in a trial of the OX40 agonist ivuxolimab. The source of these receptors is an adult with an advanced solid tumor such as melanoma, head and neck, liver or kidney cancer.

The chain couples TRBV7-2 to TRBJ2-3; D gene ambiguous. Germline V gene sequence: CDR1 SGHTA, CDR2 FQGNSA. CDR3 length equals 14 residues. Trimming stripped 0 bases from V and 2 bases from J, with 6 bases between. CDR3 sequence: CASSLAGTTDTQYF. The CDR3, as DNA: TGTGCCAGCAGCTTAGCGGGCACCACAGATACGCAGTATTTT.

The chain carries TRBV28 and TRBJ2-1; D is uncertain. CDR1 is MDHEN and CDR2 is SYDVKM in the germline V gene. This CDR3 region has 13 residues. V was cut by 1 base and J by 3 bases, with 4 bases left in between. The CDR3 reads CASSLSNYNEQFF. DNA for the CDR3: TGTGCCAGCAGTTTATCGAACTACAATGAGCAGTTCTTC.

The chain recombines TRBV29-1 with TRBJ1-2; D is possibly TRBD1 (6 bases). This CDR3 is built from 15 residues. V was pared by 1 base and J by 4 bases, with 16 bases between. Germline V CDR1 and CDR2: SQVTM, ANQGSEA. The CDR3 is CSVEGSRGGGYGYTF. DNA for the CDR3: TGCAGCGTTGAAGGTTCGAGGGGAGGGGGCTATGGCTACACCTTC.

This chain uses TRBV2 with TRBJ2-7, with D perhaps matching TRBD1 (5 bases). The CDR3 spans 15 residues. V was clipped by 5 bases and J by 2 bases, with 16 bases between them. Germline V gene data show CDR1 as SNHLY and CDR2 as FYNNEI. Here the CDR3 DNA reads TGTGCCAGCAGTTTGGAAGGGGCTCTCCCCTACGAGCAGTACTTC. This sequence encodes CASSLEGALPYEQYF.

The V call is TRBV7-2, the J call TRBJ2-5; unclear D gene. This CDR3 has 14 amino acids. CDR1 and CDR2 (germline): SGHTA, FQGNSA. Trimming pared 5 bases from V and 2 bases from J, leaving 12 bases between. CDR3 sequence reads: CASSPHRIQETQYF. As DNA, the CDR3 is TGTGCCAGCAGCCCCCACAGAATACAAGAGACCCAGTACTTC.

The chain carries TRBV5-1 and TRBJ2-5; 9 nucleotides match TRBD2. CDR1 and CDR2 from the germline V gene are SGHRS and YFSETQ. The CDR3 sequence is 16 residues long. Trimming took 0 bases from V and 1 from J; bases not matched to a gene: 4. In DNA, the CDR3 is TGCGCCAGCAGCTTGGCGGGGCGGGGGGGCCAAGAGACCCAGTACTTC. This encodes CASSLAGRGGQETQYF.

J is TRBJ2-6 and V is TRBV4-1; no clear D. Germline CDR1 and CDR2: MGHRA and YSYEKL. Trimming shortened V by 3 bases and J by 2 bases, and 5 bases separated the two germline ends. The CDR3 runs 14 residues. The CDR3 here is CASSQVAGANVLTF. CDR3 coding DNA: TGCGCCAGCAGCCAGGTGGCTGGGGCCAACGTCCTGACTTTC.

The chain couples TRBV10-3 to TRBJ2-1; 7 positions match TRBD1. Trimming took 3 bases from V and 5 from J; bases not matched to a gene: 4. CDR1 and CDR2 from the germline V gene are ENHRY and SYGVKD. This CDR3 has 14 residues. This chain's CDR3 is CAISEWGTDNEQFF. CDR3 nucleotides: TGTGCCATCAGTGAATGGGGGACAGACAATGAGCAGTTCTTC.

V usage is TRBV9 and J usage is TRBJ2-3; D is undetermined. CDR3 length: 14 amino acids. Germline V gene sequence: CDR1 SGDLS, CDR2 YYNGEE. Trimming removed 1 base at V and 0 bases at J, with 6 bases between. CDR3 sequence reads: CASSVRPSTDTQYF. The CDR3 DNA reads TGTGCCAGCAGCGTACGGCCTAGCACAGATACGCAGTATTTT.

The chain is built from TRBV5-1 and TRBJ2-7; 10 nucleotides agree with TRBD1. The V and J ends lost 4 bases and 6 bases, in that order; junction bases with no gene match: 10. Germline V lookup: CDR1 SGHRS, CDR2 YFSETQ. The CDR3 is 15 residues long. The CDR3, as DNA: TGCGCCAGCAGCGTTACCGGGACAGGGGAGAGCGAGCAGTACTTC. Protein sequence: CASSVTGTGESEQYF.

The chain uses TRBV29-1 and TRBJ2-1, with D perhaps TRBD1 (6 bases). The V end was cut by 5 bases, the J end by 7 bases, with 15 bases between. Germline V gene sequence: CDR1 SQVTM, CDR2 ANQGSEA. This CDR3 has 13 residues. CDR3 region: CSVKWQGKNEQFF. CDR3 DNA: TGCAGCGTTAAGTGGCAGGGGAAGAATGAGCAGTTCTTC.

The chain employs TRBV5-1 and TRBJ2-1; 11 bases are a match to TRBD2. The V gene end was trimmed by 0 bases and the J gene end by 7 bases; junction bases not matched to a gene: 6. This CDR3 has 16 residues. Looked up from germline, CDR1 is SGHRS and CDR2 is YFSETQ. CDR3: CASSLEVAGGLNEQFF. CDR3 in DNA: TGCGCCAGCAGCTTGGAGGTAGCGGGAGGGTTAAATGAGCAGTTCTTC.

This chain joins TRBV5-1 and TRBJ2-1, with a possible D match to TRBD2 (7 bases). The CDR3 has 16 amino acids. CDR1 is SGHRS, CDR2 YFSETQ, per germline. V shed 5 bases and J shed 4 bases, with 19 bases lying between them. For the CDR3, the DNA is TGCGCCAGCAGAGACCCCGGCGGGGGCGGATACAATGAGCAGTTCTTC. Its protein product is CASRDPGGGGYNEQFF. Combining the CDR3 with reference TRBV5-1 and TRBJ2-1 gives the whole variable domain KAGVTQTPRYLIKTRGQQVTLSCSPISGHRSVSWYQQTPGQGLQFLFEYFSETQRNKGNFPGRFSGRQFSNSRSEMNVSTLELGDSALYLCASRDPGGGGYNEQFFGPGTRLTVL.

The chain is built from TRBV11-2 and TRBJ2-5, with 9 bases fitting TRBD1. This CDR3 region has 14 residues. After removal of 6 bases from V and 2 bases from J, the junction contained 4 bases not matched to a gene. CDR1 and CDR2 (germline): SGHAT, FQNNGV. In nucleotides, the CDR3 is TGTGCCAGCAGAACGACAGGGGGTCAAGAGACCCAGTACTTC. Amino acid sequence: CASRTTGGQETQYF.

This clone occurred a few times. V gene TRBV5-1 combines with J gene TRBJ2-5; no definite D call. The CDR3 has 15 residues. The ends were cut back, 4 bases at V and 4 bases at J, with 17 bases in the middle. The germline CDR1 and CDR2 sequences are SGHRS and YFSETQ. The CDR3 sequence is CASSLARVVGETQYF. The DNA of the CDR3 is TGCGCCAGCAGCCTTGCTCGCGTAGTCGGAGAGACCCAGTACTTC. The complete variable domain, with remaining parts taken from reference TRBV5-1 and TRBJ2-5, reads KAGVTQTPRYLIKTRGQQVTLSCSPISGHRSVSWYQQTPGQGLQFLFEYFSETQRNKGNFPGRFSGRQFSNSRSEMNVSTLELGDSALYLCASSLARVVGETQYFGPGTRLLVL.

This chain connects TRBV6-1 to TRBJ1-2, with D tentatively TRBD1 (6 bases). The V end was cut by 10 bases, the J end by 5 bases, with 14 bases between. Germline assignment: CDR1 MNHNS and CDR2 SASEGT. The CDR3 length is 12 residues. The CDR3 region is CATSQGTYGYTF. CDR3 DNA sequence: TGTGCCACCTCGCAGGGGACATATGGCTACACCTTC.

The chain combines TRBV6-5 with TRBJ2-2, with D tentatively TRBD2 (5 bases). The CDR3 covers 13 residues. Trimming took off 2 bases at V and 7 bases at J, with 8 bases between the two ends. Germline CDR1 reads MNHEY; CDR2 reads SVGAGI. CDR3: CASSYRGFGELFF. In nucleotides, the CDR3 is TGTGCCAGCAGTTACCGGGGTTTCGGGGAGCTGTTTTTT.

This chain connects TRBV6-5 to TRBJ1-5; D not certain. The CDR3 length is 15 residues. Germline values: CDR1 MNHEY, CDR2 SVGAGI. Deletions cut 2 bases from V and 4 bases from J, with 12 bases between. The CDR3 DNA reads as TGTGCCAGCAGTTACAAGCAGAACCCTAATCAGCCCCAGCATTTT. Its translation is CASSYKQNPNQPQHF.

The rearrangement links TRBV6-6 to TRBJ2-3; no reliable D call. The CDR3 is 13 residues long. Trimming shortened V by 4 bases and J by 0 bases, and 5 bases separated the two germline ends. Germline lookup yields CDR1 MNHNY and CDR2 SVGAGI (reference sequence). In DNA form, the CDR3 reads TGTGCCAGCAGTTTGTTAAGCACAGATACGCAGTATTTT. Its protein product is CASSLLSTDTQYF.

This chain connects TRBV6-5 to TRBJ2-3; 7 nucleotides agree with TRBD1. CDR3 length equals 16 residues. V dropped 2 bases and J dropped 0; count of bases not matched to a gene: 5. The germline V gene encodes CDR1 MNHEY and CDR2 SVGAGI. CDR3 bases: TGTGCCAGCAGTTACAGTGGCAGGGGGAGCACAGATACGCAGTATTTT. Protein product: CASSYSGRGSTDTQYF.

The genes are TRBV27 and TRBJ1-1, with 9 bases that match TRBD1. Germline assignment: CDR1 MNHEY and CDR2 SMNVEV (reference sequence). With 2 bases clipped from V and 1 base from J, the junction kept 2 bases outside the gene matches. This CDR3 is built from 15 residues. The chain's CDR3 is CASSLNRGQNTEAFF. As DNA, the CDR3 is TGTGCCAGCAGTTTAAACAGGGGGCAGAACACTGAAGCTTTCTTT.

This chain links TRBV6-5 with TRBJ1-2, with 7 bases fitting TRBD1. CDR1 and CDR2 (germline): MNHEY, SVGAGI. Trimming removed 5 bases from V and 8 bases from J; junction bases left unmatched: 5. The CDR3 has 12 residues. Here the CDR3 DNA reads TGTGCCAGCAGTACAGGGGCACGAGGCTACACCTTC. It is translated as CASSTGARGYTF.

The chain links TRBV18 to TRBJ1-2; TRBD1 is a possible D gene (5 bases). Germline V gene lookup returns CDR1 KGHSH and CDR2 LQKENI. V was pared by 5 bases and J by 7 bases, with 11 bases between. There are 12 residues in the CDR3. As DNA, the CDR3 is TGTGCCAGCTCATCGGACATCTCTGGCTACACCTTC. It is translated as CASSSDISGYTF.

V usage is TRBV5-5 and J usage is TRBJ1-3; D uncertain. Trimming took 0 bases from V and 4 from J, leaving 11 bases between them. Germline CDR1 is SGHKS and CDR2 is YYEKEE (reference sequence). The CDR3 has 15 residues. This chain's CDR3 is CASSLESQPGNTIYF. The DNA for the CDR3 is TGTGCCAGCAGCTTGGAGAGCCAGCCGGGAAACACCATATATTTT.

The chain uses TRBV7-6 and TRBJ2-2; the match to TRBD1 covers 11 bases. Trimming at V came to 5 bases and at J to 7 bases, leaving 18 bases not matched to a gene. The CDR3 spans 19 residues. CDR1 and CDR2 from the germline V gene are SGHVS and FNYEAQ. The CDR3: CASSLAVGQGALRGGELFF. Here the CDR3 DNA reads TGTGCCAGCAGCCTCGCAGTCGGACAGGGGGCGTTGCGTGGCGGGGAGCTGTTTTTT.

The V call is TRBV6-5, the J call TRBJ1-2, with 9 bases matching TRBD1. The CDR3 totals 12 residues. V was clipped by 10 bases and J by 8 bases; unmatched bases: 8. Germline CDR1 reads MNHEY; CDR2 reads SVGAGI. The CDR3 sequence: CATTRQGGGYTF. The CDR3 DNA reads TGTGCCACGACTCGACAGGGGGGAGGCTACACCTTC.

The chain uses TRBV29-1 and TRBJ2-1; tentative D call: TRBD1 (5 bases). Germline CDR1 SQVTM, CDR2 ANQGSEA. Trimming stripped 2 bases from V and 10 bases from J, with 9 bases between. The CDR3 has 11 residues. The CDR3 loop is CSVEIWTEQFF. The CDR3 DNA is TGCAGCGTTGAAATTTGGACAGAGCAGTTCTTC.

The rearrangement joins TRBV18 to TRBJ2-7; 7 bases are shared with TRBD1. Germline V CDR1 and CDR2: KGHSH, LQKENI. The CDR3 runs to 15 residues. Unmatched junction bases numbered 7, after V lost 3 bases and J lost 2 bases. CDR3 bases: TGTGCCAGCTCACCCACCGAGACAGGGCCCTACGAGCAGTACTTC. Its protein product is CASSPTETGPYEQYF.

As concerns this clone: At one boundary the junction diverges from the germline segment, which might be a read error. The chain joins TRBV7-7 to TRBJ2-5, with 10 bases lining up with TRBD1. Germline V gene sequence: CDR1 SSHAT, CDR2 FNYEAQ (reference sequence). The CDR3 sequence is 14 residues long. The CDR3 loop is CASSPGTGDSTQYF. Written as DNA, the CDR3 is TGTGCTAGCAGCCCCGGGACAGGGGACTCGACCCAGTACTTC.

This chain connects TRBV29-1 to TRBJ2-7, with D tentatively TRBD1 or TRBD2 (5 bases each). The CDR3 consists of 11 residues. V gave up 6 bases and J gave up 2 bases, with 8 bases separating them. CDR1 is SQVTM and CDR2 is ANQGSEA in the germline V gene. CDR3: CSVGDAYEQYF. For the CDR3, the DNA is TGCAGCGTCGGGGACGCCTACGAGCAGTACTTC.

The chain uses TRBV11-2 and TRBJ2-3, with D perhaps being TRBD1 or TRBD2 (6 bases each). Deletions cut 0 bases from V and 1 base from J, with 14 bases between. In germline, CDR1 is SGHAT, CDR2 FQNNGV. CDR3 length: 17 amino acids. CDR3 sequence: CASSLEEGGWGTDTQYF. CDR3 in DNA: TGTGCCAGCAGCTTAGAGGAGGGGGGTTGGGGCACAGATACGCAGTATTTT.

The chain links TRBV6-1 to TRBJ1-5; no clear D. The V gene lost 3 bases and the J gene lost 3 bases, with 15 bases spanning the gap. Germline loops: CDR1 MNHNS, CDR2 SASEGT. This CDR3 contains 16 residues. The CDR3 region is CASSDRVGRINQPQHF. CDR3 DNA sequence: TGTGCCAGCAGTGATAGGGTAGGCAGAATCAATCAGCCCCAGCATTTT.